This T cell receptor beta chain was identified during a study of T cells in localized non-small cell lung cancer. Germline V gives CDR1 MGHRA, CDR2 YSYEKL. CDR3 size: 18 residues. Germline trimming cut 0 bases from V and 6 bases from J; bases unmatched to any gene: 14. Regarding this clone: Its antigen is undetermined.

The study, taken as a whole, reports: The study sequenced only one region of the tumor. As a result, intratumor heterogeneity could not be excluded and remains possible. Adjacent lung had a median around 60 of the 100 largest tumor clones. Among the tissues sampled, uninvolved adjacent lung had the highest T cell clonality, above tumor.

This table comes from immunoSEQ multiplex PCR, and its TCRdb copy is limited to in-frame clones, with some not included. Of almost 65,000 clones listed, roughly 90% are singletons. This clonotype was sampled from a woman aged 35 to 69 with stage I lung adenocarcinoma. This chain joins TRBV4-1 and TRBJ2-3; 8 positions match TRBD2. The sequencing used peripheral blood, collected before any cancer treatment. The CDR3, as DNA: TGCGCCAGCAGCCAAGAACCCCCCCTAGCGGGCCTCGGGGATACGCAGTATTTT. Residues: CASSQEPPLAGLGDTQYF.